This TCR beta chain was obtained from a study of CD8+CD57+ T cells in acquired aplastic anemia. Study-wide background: CD4+ and CD8+ cells, once sorted, gave DNA averaging about 3 ug. In CD4+ cells, healthy donors produced an average of approximately 10 million reads.

The CDR3 has 15 residues. V was pared by 2 bases and J by 3 bases, with 5 bases of the junction left unmatched. CDR1 and CDR2 (germline): DFQATT, SNEGSKA (reference sequence). Genomic DNA, serving as template, underwent TCR beta VDJ and CDR3 profiling. TCRdb re-called the reads through MiXCR, storing one row per CDR3 protein. The sample yields fewer than 200,000 distinct CDR3 sequences, around 60% seen once. The sample consisted of sorted CD4+, CD8+, or CD8+CD57+ T cells (not recorded which) from PBMCs. The source is a human donor in good health. The chain recombines TRBV20-1 with TRBJ2-2, with TRBD2 matching 8 bases. The CDR3 nucleotides are TGCAGTGCTAGAAACGCGCGGGAGGACACCGGGGAGCTGTTTTTT. It is translated as CSARNAREDTGELFF.